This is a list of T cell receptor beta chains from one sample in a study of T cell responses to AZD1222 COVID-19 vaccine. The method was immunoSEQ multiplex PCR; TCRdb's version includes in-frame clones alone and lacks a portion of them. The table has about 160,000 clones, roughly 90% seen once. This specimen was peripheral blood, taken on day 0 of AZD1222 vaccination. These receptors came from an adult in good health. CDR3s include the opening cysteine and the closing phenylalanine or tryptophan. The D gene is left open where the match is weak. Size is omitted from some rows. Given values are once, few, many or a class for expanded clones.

CDR3nt: TGTGCCAGCAACTCCCTTGCAGCGAACACTGAAGCTTTCTTT
CDR3aa: CASNSLAANTEAFF
d_gene: .
j_gene: TRBJ1-1
abundance: .
v_gene: TRBV7-9

CDR3nt: TGTGCCAGCAGCCCGGGACAGGGGGCGGGTGGGGCCAACGTCCTGACTTTC
CDR3aa: CASSPGQGAGGANVLTF
d_gene: TRBD1
j_gene: TRBJ2-6
abundance: .
v_gene: TRBV5-4

CDR3nt: TGCGCCAGCAGCCATGGGTACGAGCAGTACTTC
CDR3aa: CASSHGYEQYF
d_gene: .
j_gene: TRBJ2-7
abundance: .
v_gene: TRBV4-1

CDR3nt: TGTGCCAGCAGTTCTACTAGCGGGAGTCTGTACGAGCAGTACTTC
CDR3aa: CASSSTSGSLYEQYF
d_gene: TRBD2
j_gene: TRBJ2-7
abundance: .
v_gene: TRBV28

CDR3nt: TGTGCCAGTAGCCGGGTTAGCGGTAACACAGATACGCAGTATTTT
CDR3aa: CASSRVSGNTDTQYF
d_gene: .
j_gene: TRBJ2-3
abundance: .
v_gene: TRBV19

CDR3nt: TGCGCCAGCAGCCAAGATGCGGGACAGGGGTTGTATAATTCACCCCTCCACTTT
CDR3aa: CASSQDAGQGLYNSPLHF
d_gene: TRBD1
j_gene: TRBJ1-6
abundance: .
v_gene: TRBV4-1

CDR3nt: TGTGCCAGCAGCCAAGATCCAACTAGCTGGACAGATACGCAGTATTTT
CDR3aa: CASSQDPTSWTDTQYF
d_gene: .
j_gene: TRBJ2-3
abundance: once
v_gene: TRBV3-1/TRBV3-2

CDR3nt: TGTGCCAGCAGCAAAAACTGCCCGGGACAGGATAACACCGGGGAGCTGTTTTTT
CDR3aa: CASSKNCPGQDNTGELFF
d_gene: .
j_gene: TRBJ2-2
abundance: .
v_gene: TRBV21-1

CDR3nt: TGTGCCAGCACAGGGATAACAGAGACCCAGTACTTC
CDR3aa: CASTGITETQYF
d_gene: .
j_gene: TRBJ2-5
abundance: .
v_gene: TRBV7-2

CDR3nt: TGTGCCACCAGTGATAATATTAAGAACACCGGGGAGCTGTTTTTT
CDR3aa: CATSDNIKNTGELFF
d_gene: .
j_gene: TRBJ2-2
abundance: .
v_gene: TRBV24-1

CDR3nt: TGCGCCAGCAGCCAAGACATCGGGACCCTACCGGGAGAGTTCTTC
CDR3aa: CASSQDIGTLPGEFF
d_gene: .
j_gene: TRBJ2-1
abundance: once
v_gene: TRBV4-1

CDR3nt: TGTGCCAGCAAGGGGCCCTACGAGCAGTACTTC
CDR3aa: CASKGPYEQYF
d_gene: .
j_gene: TRBJ2-7
abundance: .
v_gene: TRBV28

CDR3nt: TGTGCCAGCAGCCCGGGACATGACTATGGCTACACCTTC
CDR3aa: CASSPGHDYGYTF
d_gene: .
j_gene: TRBJ1-2
abundance: .
v_gene: TRBV6-5

CDR3nt: TGTGCCAGCAGCTCCCGATTTCGGGGTAGGGGTGCTGAAAAACTGTTTTTT
CDR3aa: CASSSRFRGRGAEKLFF
d_gene: .
j_gene: TRBJ1-4
abundance: once
v_gene: TRBV7-9

CDR3nt: TGTGCCAGCAGTCTCAACCGGGAGAGTTACACCGGGGAGCTGTTTTTT
CDR3aa: CASSLNRESYTGELFF
d_gene: .
j_gene: TRBJ2-2
abundance: .
v_gene: TRBV6-2/TRBV6-3

CDR3nt: TGTGCCAGCAGTTTAGCAAGCGGAGCTTTCTTT
CDR3aa: CASSLASGAFF
d_gene: .
j_gene: TRBJ1-1
abundance: .
v_gene: TRBV28

CDR3nt: TGTGCCAGTAGTATAGGGGGGACGAACACCGGGGAGCTGTTTTTT
CDR3aa: CASSIGGTNTGELFF
d_gene: .
j_gene: TRBJ2-2
abundance: .
v_gene: TRBV19

CDR3nt: TGTGCTAGTGGAGCCGGACAGACTAATCAGCCCCAGCATTTT
CDR3aa: CASGAGQTNQPQHF
d_gene: .
j_gene: TRBJ1-5
abundance: .
v_gene: TRBV12-5

CDR3nt: TGTGCCAGCAGTTTACTCGGACTGATGGACGGCATTCAGTACTTC
CDR3aa: CASSLLGLMDGIQYF
d_gene: .
j_gene: TRBJ2-4
abundance: .
v_gene: TRBV28

CDR3nt: TGCGCCAGCAGCTACGGACTAGCGGGAGGTAATGAGCAGTTCTTC
CDR3aa: CASSYGLAGGNEQFF
d_gene: TRBD2
j_gene: TRBJ2-1
abundance: .
v_gene: TRBV5-1

CDR3nt: TGTGCCAGCAGCGCGGGGACTAGCGGGACCTACGAGCAGTACTTC
CDR3aa: CASSAGTSGTYEQYF
d_gene: TRBD2
j_gene: TRBJ2-7
abundance: once
v_gene: TRBV9

CDR3nt: TGTGCCAGCAGCAGTACGATAGTTACCCAAGAGACCCAGTACTTC
CDR3aa: CASSSTIVTQETQYF
d_gene: .
j_gene: TRBJ2-5
abundance: .
v_gene: TRBV7-6